These 24 T cell receptor beta chains were sequenced from one sample in a study of T cell repertoires in ileal Crohn's disease. The time point: neoterminal ileum biopsy at postoperative endoscopy, about 6 months after surgery. Assay used: immunoSEQ multiplex PCR; TCRdb lists only in-frame clones, some missing. This sample has around 15,000 clones, with just under 80% found just once. Sequencing input: ileal tissue. The origin of the receptors is an adult with Crohn's disease.

The rearrangement uses TRBV19 and TRBJ1-1; a possible D gene is TRBD1 (6 bases). The CDR3 consists of 13 residues. The germline V gene has CDR1 LNHDA and CDR2 SQIVND (reference sequence). The V end was cut by 0 bases, the J end by 5 bases, with 7 bases between. The CDR3, as DNA: TGTGCCAGTAGTATAGATCAGGGGACTGAAGCTTTCTTT. Translating it yields CASSIDQGTEAFF.

This clone was seen once. The chain uses TRBV5-5 and TRBJ2-3, with a possible D match to TRBD2 (6 bases). This CDR3 has 16 residues. From germline, CDR1 is SGHKS and CDR2 YYEKEE (reference sequence). V lost 5 bases and J lost 5, with 21 bases in between. CDR3 region: CASRPSLADFRDTQYF. The CDR3 DNA reads TGTGCCAGCAGACCCAGCTTAGCGGACTTTAGAGATACGCAGTATTTT. Supplemented by reference TRBV5-5 and TRBJ2-3, the full variable domain reads DAGVTQSPTHLIKTRGQQVTLRCSPISGHKSVSWYQQVLGQGPQFIFQYYEKEERGRGNFPDRFSARQFPNYSSELNVNALLLGDSALYLCASRPSLADFRDTQYFGPGTRLTVL.

This chain connects TRBV4-2 to TRBJ1-6; weak D call: TRBD1 (5 bases). Germline V lookup: CDR1 LGHNA, CDR2 YNFKEQ. There are 14 residues in the CDR3. Trimming shortened V by 5 bases and J by 7 bases, and 12 bases separated the two germline ends. The chain's CDR3 is CASSSRDGNSPLHF. CDR3 nucleotide sequence: TGTGCCAGCAGCAGCCGGGACGGAAATTCACCCCTCCACTTT.

This rearrangement joins TRBV6-5 to TRBJ2-4, with D possibly matching TRBD1 (5 bases). This CDR3 region has 13 residues. The V gene lost 2 bases and the J gene lost 5 bases, with 7 bases spanning the gap. From germline, CDR1 is MNHEY and CDR2 SVGAGI. CDR3 amino acids: CASSYDRENIQYF. The CDR3 DNA reads as TGTGCCAGCAGTTACGACAGAGAAAACATTCAGTACTTC.

The chain is built from TRBV5-4 and TRBJ1-1; D gene uncertain. Germline CDR1 and CDR2: SGHNT and YYREEE (reference sequence). The CDR3 covers 14 residues. Trimming pared 0 bases from V and 0 bases from J, leaving 6 bases between. Here the CDR3 DNA reads TGTGCCAGCAGCTTGGATCAGTTGAACACTGAAGCTTTCTTT. Its protein is CASSLDQLNTEAFF.

This sequence joins TRBV29-1 and TRBJ1-2; a weak D match, TRBD1 (6 bases). Germline lookup yields CDR1 SQVTM and CDR2 ANQGSEA. The CDR3 covers 14 residues. Trimming took 6 bases from V and 8 from J, leaving 22 bases between them. The CDR3 here is CSVRTLHREGGYTF. The CDR3 DNA is TGCAGCGTCCGAACGCTGCACAGGGAAGGGGGCTACACCTTC.

The chain recombines TRBV9 with TRBJ2-5; D perhaps matches TRBD2 (6 bases). The germline V gene encodes CDR1 SGDLS and CDR2 YYNGEE. CDR3 length: 18 amino acids. V was pared by 0 bases and J by 4 bases, with 22 bases between. The CDR3 DNA sequence: TGTGCCAGCAGCGTAGGAGTTCTGCAGGGCTTGGAGGGAGAGACCCAGTACTTC. It is translated as CASSVGVLQGLEGETQYF.

CDR3 DNA: TGTGCCAGCAGAGACAGGGGAGGGGAGACCCAGTACTTC. This sequence encodes CASRDRGGETQYF. This chain connects TRBV6-1 to TRBJ2-5, with D maybe TRBD1 (8 bases). The CDR3 is made up of 13 amino acids. Germline V gene lookup returns CDR1 MNHNS and CDR2 SASEGT. V was trimmed by 6 bases and J by 5 bases, leaving 13 bases between them.

This chain joins TRBV6-6 and TRBJ2-1; D is unresolved. CDR1 is MNHNY, CDR2 SVGAGI, per germline (reference sequence). There are 12 residues in the CDR3. The germline V and J ends were trimmed by 6 bases and 6 bases, with 9 bases remaining between them. The CDR3 here is CASSSSSNEQFF. CDR3 sequence (DNA): TGTGCCAGCAGCAGTTCTAGCAATGAGCAGTTCTTC.

This chain uses TRBV19 with TRBJ1-2; possibly TRBD1 for D (6 bases). Germline assignment: CDR1 LNHDA and CDR2 SQIVND (reference sequence). The CDR3 consists of 15 residues. With 8 bases removed from V and 5 bases from J, the gap between germline ends came to 21 bases. In nucleotides, the CDR3 is TGTGCCAGTTGGAACCCGGACAGAAATTTTTATGGCTACACCTTC. Protein product: CASWNPDRNFYGYTF.

The chain is built from TRBV29-1 and TRBJ1-5, with D possibly being TRBD1 (5 bases). The germline V and J ends were trimmed by 6 bases and 2 bases, with 17 bases remaining between them. The CDR3 is 15 residues long. CDR1 is SQVTM and CDR2 is ANQGSEA in the germline V gene. CDR3 region: CSVAHGTGGNQPQHF. DNA for the CDR3: TGCAGCGTCGCCCACGGGACTGGTGGCAATCAGCCCCAGCATTTT.

The CDR3 sequence is CARSLGNNGRKSYEQYF. CDR3 sequence (DNA): TGTGCCAGAAGCTTGGGAAATAACGGCCGAAAATCCTACGAGCAGTACTTC. This chain links TRBV5-3 with TRBJ2-7; D remains ambiguous. TRBV5-3 is recorded as an ORF, its role being uncertain. The CDR3 contains 17 residues. Trimming shortened V by 0 bases and J by 1 base, and 17 bases separated the two germline ends.

The gene calls are TRBV20-1 and TRBJ1-2, with D unclear. Trimming took off 6 bases at V and 1 base at J, with 6 bases between the two ends. This CDR3 region has 11 residues. Germline CDR1 DFQATT, CDR2 SNEGSKA (reference sequence). The CDR3 spells CSAPVNYGYTF. The CDR3 bases are TGCAGTGCACCGGTTAACTATGGCTACACCTTC.

The genes are TRBV7-7 and TRBJ1-1; unclear D gene. Trimming shortened V by 5 bases and J by 11 bases, and 24 bases separated the two germline ends. In germline, CDR1 is SSHAT, CDR2 FNYEAQ (reference sequence). This CDR3 contains 15 residues. CDR3 bases: TGTGCCAGCAGCCTAAGAGGAGGGAAAGGGCCGCGGGCTTTCTTT. As protein: CASSLRGGKGPRAFF.

The rearrangement uses TRBV7-2 and TRBJ1-5; D possibly corresponds to TRBD1 (5 bases). Between the trimmed V and J ends, which lost 6 bases and 2 bases, there was a span of 17 bases. Germline V lookup: CDR1 SGHTA, CDR2 FQGNSA. This CDR3 is built from 16 residues. DNA for the CDR3: TGTGCCAGCAGTAAGCTGGGGGGTATAGGCAATCAGCCCCAGCATTTT. Protein product: CASSKLGGIGNQPQHF.

CDR3 region: CASRDSDTGELFF. DNA for the CDR3: TGCGCCAGCAGGGACAGCGACACCGGGGAGCTGTTTTTT. This chain joins TRBV5-1 and TRBJ2-2, with D possibly being TRBD1 (6 bases). Trimming took off 5 bases at V and 3 bases at J, with 8 bases between the two ends. Germline CDR1 reads SGHRS; CDR2 reads YFSETQ. The CDR3 totals 13 residues. The variable domain in full, completed from reference TRBV5-1 and TRBJ2-2, reads KAGVTQTPRYLIKTRGQQVTLSCSPISGHRSVSWYQQTPGQGLQFLFEYFSETQRNKGNFPGRFSGRQFSNSRSEMNVSTLELGDSALYLCASRDSDTGELFFGEGSRLTVL.

V gene TRBV4-3 combines with J gene TRBJ2-7, with a possible D match to TRBD2 (6 bases). The germline CDR1 and CDR2 sequences are LGHNA and YSLEER. Trimming cost V 2 bases and J 3 bases, with 11 bases left between them. The CDR3 sequence is 14 residues long. CDR3: CASSQLLGGYEQYF. The CDR3 DNA reads as TGCGCCAGCAGCCAATTGTTGGGGGGCTACGAGCAGTACTTC.

A remark on this clone: The sample contains more than one DNA sequence encoding this CDR3. The chain has TRBV18 and TRBJ1-2; 9 bases fit TRBD1. The CDR3 totals 17 residues. V lost 0 bases, J lost 5 bases, and 10 bases stayed unmatched. Germline CDR1 is KGHSH and CDR2 is LQKENI. CDR3 DNA sequence: TGTGCCAGCTCACCACCGGGACAGGGCGCTCCGGGTTATGGCTACACCTTC. This codes for CASSPPGQGAPGYGYTF.

V and J are TRBV12-5 and TRBJ2-7, with D tentatively TRBD1 or TRBD2 (6 bases each). V lost 5 bases and J 4 bases, leaving 18 bases between the germline ends. From germline, CDR1 is LGHNT and CDR2 FRNRAP. This CDR3 contains 15 residues. This chain's CDR3 is CASGPWEDRKYEQYF. Written as DNA, the CDR3 is TGTGCTAGTGGTCCGTGGGAGGACAGAAAATACGAGCAGTACTTC.

The V call is TRBV4-3, the J call TRBJ1-2; unclear D gene. The CDR3 contains 15 residues. Trimming stripped 1 base from V and 4 bases from J, with 13 bases between. Per the germline V gene, CDR1 is LGHNA and CDR2 is YSLEER. CDR3 sequence reads: CASSQGAITLYGYTF. CDR3 DNA: TGCGCCAGCAGCCAAGGGGCCATAACGCTCTATGGCTACACCTTC.

The rearrangement uses TRBV6-6 and TRBJ2-4; D not certain. Germline V gives CDR1 MNHNY, CDR2 SVGAGI (reference sequence). Trimming shortened V by 4 bases and J by 8 bases, and 15 bases separated the two germline ends. This CDR3 is built from 14 residues. This CDR3 reads CASSFGGIGDIQYF. In DNA form, the CDR3 reads TGTGCCAGCAGTTTTGGTGGGATTGGGGACATTCAGTACTTC.

The chain combines TRBV10-3 with TRBJ2-7; 7 nucleotides align to TRBD2. CDR1 and CDR2 from the germline V gene are ENHRY and SYGVKD. CDR3 size: 12 residues. CDR3 loop: CSSGGIHYEQYF. In DNA, the CDR3 is TGTTCCTCGGGAGGTATCCACTACGAGCAGTACTTC.

This clone was counted once. J is TRBJ1-5 and V is TRBV7-2; weak D call: TRBD1 (5 bases). Trimming stripped 0 bases from V and 0 bases from J, with 12 bases between. Germline values: CDR1 SGHTA, CDR2 FQGNSA. CDR3 length: 17 amino acids. The CDR3: CASSLASRDLSNQPQHF. The CDR3 DNA reads as TGTGCCAGCAGCTTAGCGAGCAGGGACCTTAGCAATCAGCCCCAGCATTTT.

This clone was seen a few times. The chain carries TRBV28 and TRBJ2-7; D not resolved. CDR1 is MDHEN, CDR2 SYDVKM, per germline. Trimming cost V 2 bases and J 2 bases, with 10 bases left between them. The CDR3 consists of 14 residues. CDR3 DNA: TGTGCCAGCAGTTTAGCGGACCTTGCCTACGAGCAGTACTTC. Its translation is CASSLADLAYEQYF.